The next 10 T cell receptor beta chains were all read from a single sample in a study of preoperative IRX-2 immunotherapy in early breast cancer. The table came from immunoSEQ multiplex PCR; TCRdb's copy has only in-frame clones and leaves some out. This sample has more than 20,000 clones, with about four fifths found just once. Treatment here: preoperative locoregional IRX-2 cytokine immunotherapy. Sequencing used lymph node tissue, obtained before IRX-2 immunotherapy. The source is a human donor with breast cancer.

V gene TRBV6-8 combines with J gene TRBJ2-1; 14 bases are shared with TRBD2. Germline V gene data show CDR1 as MNHGY and CDR2 as SAAAGT. With V trimmed by 10 bases and J by 9 bases, 17 bases remained unmatched. The CDR3 totals 17 residues. CDR3 nucleotides: TGTGCCACCGAGAGACTAGCGGGGGGGCCGTTTCGTAGTGAGCAGTTCTTC. This gives the protein CATERLAGGPFRSEQFF.

This chain joins TRBV14 and TRBJ1-3; possibly TRBD1 for D (5 bases). Germline V gene sequence: CDR1 SGHDN, CDR2 FVKESK. CDR3 length equals 16 residues. The V and J ends lost 1 base and 1 base respectively, with 11 bases between them. The CDR3 DNA reads as TGTGCCAGCAGCCAAGGTCTCAGGGTTTCTGGAAACACCATATATTTT. Translated: CASSQGLRVSGNTIYF.

This clone showed up just a few times. In nucleotides, the CDR3 is TGTGCCAGCAGCCCAATGACAGTTGGGAACACTGAAGCTTTCTTT. This encodes CASSPMTVGNTEAFF. The J gene is TRBJ1-1, the V gene TRBV28; D is perhaps TRBD1 (5 bases). Between the trimmed V and J ends, which lost 6 bases and 1 base, there was a span of 15 bases. Germline values: CDR1 MDHEN, CDR2 SYDVKM. This CDR3 spans 15 amino acids.

V gene TRBV1 combines with J gene TRBJ1-2; the DNA was not used to check the table's D call, TRBD1. TRBV1 is a documented pseudogene. The CDR3 covers 15 residues. CDR3 DNA: TGCGCCAGCAGCCAAGATGAGGGGGTAAACTATGGCTACACCTTC. It yields the protein CASSQDEGVNYGYTF.

This clone was seen only once. This chain connects TRBV6-8 to TRBJ1-3; D unclear. The CDR3 runs to 15 residues. CDR1 is MNHGY and CDR2 is SAAAGT in the germline V gene. The ends were cut back, 6 bases at V and 0 bases at J, with 12 bases in the middle. CDR3 sequence reads: CASSPDIASGNTIYF. For the CDR3, the DNA is TGTGCCAGCAGCCCAGACATCGCCTCTGGAAACACCATATATTTT.

The chain recombines TRBV11-3 with TRBJ1-5, with D unresolved. CDR3 length: 15 amino acids. Germline V gene lookup returns CDR1 SGHNT and CDR2 YENEEA. V was trimmed by 3 bases and J by 2 bases, leaving 11 bases between them. The CDR3 bases are TGTGCCAGCAGCTTGTCGGGGATGGGCAATCAGCCCCAGCATTTT. Translating it yields CASSLSGMGNQPQHF.

The table lists this clone with a few counts. V usage is TRBV6-8 and J usage is TRBJ1-1, with D maybe TRBD1 (6 bases). This CDR3 region has 13 residues. Trimming removed 8 bases from V and 6 bases from J, with 16 bases in between. Germline loops: CDR1 MNHGY, CDR2 SAAAGT. CDR3 in amino acids: CASLITGRAEAFF. The DNA of the CDR3 is TGTGCCAGCCTTATCACAGGGAGGGCTGAAGCTTTCTTT.

The sample holds one count of this clone. J is TRBJ2-3 and V is TRBV7-6; 8 bases line up with TRBD1. The CDR3 extends over 14 amino acids. J was trimmed by 4 bases and V by 2 bases; bases with no gene match: 2. Germline CDR1 and CDR2: SGHVS and FNYEAQ. The CDR3 spells CASSLRQGPDTQYF. The CDR3 DNA reads TGTGCCAGCAGCTTAAGACAGGGGCCAGATACGCAGTATTTT.

This sequence joins TRBV11-3 and TRBJ1-1; 10 positions agree with TRBD1. The trim removed 0 bases at V and 8 bases at J, leaving 9 bases unmatched. The length of the CDR3 is 16 residues. Germline CDR1 and CDR2: SGHNT and YENEEA. For the CDR3, the DNA is TGTGCCAGCAGCTTAGAATACGGGACAGGGGTCGGAGAAGCTTTCTTT. Translating gives CASSLEYGTGVGEAFF.

There are a few counts of this clone. The chain is built from TRBV11-3 and TRBJ1-5; TRBD1 agrees at 7 bases. Germline CDR1 is SGHNT and CDR2 is YENEEA. This CDR3 region has 15 residues. The trim removed 3 bases at V and 2 bases at J, leaving 4 bases unmatched. Here the CDR3 DNA reads TGTGCCAGCAGCTTCACAGGGGTAGGCAATCAGCCCCAGCATTTT. Amino acid sequence: CASSFTGVGNQPQHF.